This T cell receptor beta chain derives from a study of T cell changes during pregnancy in multiple sclerosis. Trimming removed 4 bases at V and 5 bases at J, with 9 bases between. This CDR3 spans 12 amino acids. Germline CDR1 GTSNPN, CDR2 SVGIG (reference sequence). Repertoires were generated with immunoSEQ multiplex PCR, while TCRdb's copy carries only in-frame clones and drops some. This table holds 45,000 to 55,000 clones, about 92% found once. This clonotype originated in a female donor in good health, enrolled as a control in a pregnancy study. This specimen was CD4+ T cells from peripheral blood mononuclear cells, taken after pregnancy. This rearrangement joins TRBV30 to TRBJ1-5; D might be TRBD1 (6 bases). CDR3 loop: CAWIEGDQPQHF. The CDR3, as DNA: TGTGCCTGGATTGAGGGGGATCAGCCCCAGCATTTT.